This TCR beta chain appears in the sequencing data of a study of shared clonotypes between healthy human individuals. Sequencing used immunoSEQ multiplex PCR; TCRdb keeps in-frame clones, though not all of them. This sample has approximately 1.9 million clones; approximately 92% occur once, and the top ten carry about 1.6%. Germline values: CDR1 SNHLY, CDR2 FYNNEI. This CDR3 is built from 15 residues. Between the trimmed V and J ends, which lost 1 base and 5 bases, there was a span of 15 bases. Naive CD8 cells comprised CD45RO-negative, CCR7-positively selected cells, excluding terminally differentiated effector memory CD45RA+ cells.

This chain links TRBV2 with TRBJ2-7, with D perhaps TRBD1 or TRBD2 (6 bases each). The TCR sequence derives from a man aged 18 to 29 in good health. Some clones in this sample may be carry-over from other donors' samples. Sequenced sample: naive CD8+ T cells from PBMCs. DNA of the CDR3: TGTGCCAGCAGTGAAGAGTGGGGGGCAAGGGACGAGCAGTACTTC. This translates into CASSEEWGARDEQYF.